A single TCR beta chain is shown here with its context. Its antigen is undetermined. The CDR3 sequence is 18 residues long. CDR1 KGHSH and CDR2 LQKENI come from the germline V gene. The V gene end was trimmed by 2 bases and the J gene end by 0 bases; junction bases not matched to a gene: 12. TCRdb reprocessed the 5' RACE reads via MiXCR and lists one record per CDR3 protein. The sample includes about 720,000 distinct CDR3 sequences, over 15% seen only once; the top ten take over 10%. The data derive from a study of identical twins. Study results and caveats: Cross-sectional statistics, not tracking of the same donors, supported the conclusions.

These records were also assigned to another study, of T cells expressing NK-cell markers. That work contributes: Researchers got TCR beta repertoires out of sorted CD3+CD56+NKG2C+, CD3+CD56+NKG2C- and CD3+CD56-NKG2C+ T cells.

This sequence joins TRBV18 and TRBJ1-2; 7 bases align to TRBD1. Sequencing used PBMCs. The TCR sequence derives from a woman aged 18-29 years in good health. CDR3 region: CASSPDRALERTNYGYTF. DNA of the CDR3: TGTGCCAGCTCACCAGACAGGGCTTTAGAGAGGACTAACTATGGCTACACCTTC. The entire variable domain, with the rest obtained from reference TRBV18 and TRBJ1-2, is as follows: NAGVMQNPRHLVRRRGQEARLRCSPMKGHSHVYWYRQLPEEGLKFMVYLQKENIIDESGMPKERFSAEFPKEGPSILRIQQVVRGDSAAYFCASSPDRALERTNYGYTFGSGTRLTVV.